The present entry profiles one T cell receptor (beta chain) with its context. This clone was recorded only once. Its antigen specificity is not known. Base-call qualities are not available, and no considerably larger clone is one nucleotide away. Libraries were constructed by the immunoSEQ multiplex PCR assay. Under the source paper's analysis protocol: A statistical classification framework was built for diagnosing cytomegalovirus status from the catalog of TCR beta chain sequences. TCRdb obtained this table from immuneACCESS and retained in-frame rearrangements with V and J assigned. These tables miss some clones; where compared with another copy, unresolved V genes account for less than half of the shortfall, and the remainder is unexplained. V and J calls and clone size come straight from that table; D and trimming were deduced from the DNA. The sample contains roughly 330,000 clones, around 90% of them found a single time. The ten largest make up roughly 1.2% of the sample.

This sample is part of a study of cytomegalovirus exposure and HLA in healthy donors (dated by TCRdb to the late 2010s). Concerning the study at large: According to a later analysis, one platform produced both the 120 validation repertoires and the 666 repertoires of the first cohort. High-throughput TCR immunosequencing, statistical association of individual TCRs with disease status, and machine learning were combined to predict cytomegalovirus infection status. The study aimed to test whether signatures of past pathogen exposure could be identified by cataloging public T cell receptors. Besides the first cohort of under 700 subjects, a separate validation cohort made up of 120 different subjects was used. Overall study outcomes, separate from this receptor: All 120 or so repertoires were used to score co-occurrence in the validation cohort in a later analysis, because that analysis had no HLA typing for the cohort. The authors suggested that the approach could potentially be generalized to other disease states and immunological phenotypes. A few of the identified cytomegalovirus-associated TCR beta chains were confirmed in vitro to be specific for cytomegalovirus antigens. In a later analysis, TCRs clustered in the first cohort were found to also tend to co-occur in the 120 or so validation repertoires, with about 94% of cluster scores above 0. While some public TCRs were present in many individuals, most TCR sequences turned up only very rarely across donors. The study listed approximately 150 TCR beta chains as associated with cytomegalovirus. The classifier was reported to diagnose cytomegalovirus status with high specificity and sensitivity in both the original and validation cohorts.

Separate from the approximately 690-subject first cohort, the validation cohort of 95 to 150 subjects was the group to which the donors belonged. The CDR3 spans 15 residues, from the cysteine through the phenylalanine. Of the read, only the CDR3 DNA is kept; its 45 bases are in frame from base 1. The germline V gene supplies CDR1 SGHTA and CDR2 FQGTGA. V is pared back by 2 bases and J by 1 base, with 11 bases lying between the germline termini. What was sequenced was PBMCs. Recombination joined TRBV7-3 with TRBJ1-2, and the D gene may be TRBD1, 5 bases matching. The receptor's source is a woman in her thirties in good health and CMV-seropositive. The nucleotides are TGTGCCAGCAGCTTAGACGGGGGATATAACTATGGCTACACCTTC. The translation is CASSLDGGYNYGYTF.